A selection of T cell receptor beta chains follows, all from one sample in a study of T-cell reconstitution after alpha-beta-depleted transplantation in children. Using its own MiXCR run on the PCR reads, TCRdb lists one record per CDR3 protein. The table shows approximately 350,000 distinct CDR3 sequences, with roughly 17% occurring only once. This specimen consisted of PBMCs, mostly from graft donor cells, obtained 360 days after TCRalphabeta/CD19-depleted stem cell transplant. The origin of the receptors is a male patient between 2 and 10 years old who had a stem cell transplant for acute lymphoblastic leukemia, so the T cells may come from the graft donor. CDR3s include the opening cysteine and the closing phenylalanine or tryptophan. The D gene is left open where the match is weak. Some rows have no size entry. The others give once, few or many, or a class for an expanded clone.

CDR3nt: TGTGCCAGCAGACAAGGGACTAGCGGGAGGACATACAATGAGCAGTTCTTC
CDR3aa: CASRQGTSGRTYNEQFF
j_gene: TRBJ2-1
v_gene: TRBV11-1
d_gene: TRBD2
abundance: few

CDR3nt: TGTGCCAGCAGGATAGGGGGGGCGGGCAATCAGCCCCAGCATTTT
CDR3aa: CASRIGGAGNQPQHF
j_gene: TRBJ1-5
v_gene: TRBV27
d_gene: .
abundance: many

CDR3nt: TGTGCCAGCAGTTTAGAAAGGACAGGCGCCCACTCCTACGAGCAGTACTTC
CDR3aa: CASSLERTGAHSYEQYF
j_gene: TRBJ2-7
v_gene: TRBV12-3/TRBV12-4
d_gene: TRBD1
abundance: .

CDR3nt: TGTGCCAGCAGTTTATGGCCTCCCGCGGACACTGAAGCTTTCTTT
CDR3aa: CASSLWPPADTEAFF
j_gene: TRBJ1-1
v_gene: TRBV12-3/TRBV12-4
d_gene: .
abundance: few

CDR3nt: TGTGCCTGGGGTGGCACCGGGTACGAGCAGTACTTC
CDR3aa: CAWGGTGYEQYF
j_gene: TRBJ2-7
v_gene: TRBV30
d_gene: .
abundance: .

CDR3nt: TGTGCCAGCAGTTTCTCCGGGCACTTAAGTGAGCAGTTCTTC
CDR3aa: CASSFSGHLSEQFF
j_gene: TRBJ2-1
v_gene: TRBV12-3/TRBV12-4
d_gene: .
abundance: .

CDR3nt: TGTGCCAGCAGTGCGAGACTAGCGGGACTGGGGGAGACCCAGTACTTC
CDR3aa: CASSARLAGLGETQYF
j_gene: TRBJ2-5
v_gene: TRBV27
d_gene: TRBD2
abundance: few

CDR3nt: TGTGCCAGCACCCCCCCGGGACAGAAAGAGACCCAGTACTTC
CDR3aa: CASTPPGQKETQYF
j_gene: TRBJ2-5
v_gene: TRBV28
d_gene: TRBD1
abundance: once

CDR3nt: TGCGCCAGCAGCCCCTTAGCGGTCGGGGAGACCCAGTACTTC
CDR3aa: CASSPLAVGETQYF
j_gene: TRBJ2-5
v_gene: TRBV4-1
d_gene: .
abundance: .

CDR3nt: TGTGCCAGCAGCTTAGCTTTACTAGCGGGAGGGCCTGAGACAGATACGCAGTATTTT
CDR3aa: CASSLALLAGGPETDTQYF
j_gene: TRBJ2-3
v_gene: TRBV7-2
d_gene: TRBD2
abundance: .

CDR3nt: TGTGCCAGTACTCTCAGGGCTGATGGGGCCAACGTCCTGACTTTC
CDR3aa: CASTLRADGANVLTF
j_gene: TRBJ2-6
v_gene: TRBV19
d_gene: .
abundance: .

CDR3nt: TGTGCCAGCAGCGAGAGGACTAGCGTCTCCTACGAGCAGTACTTC
CDR3aa: CASSERTSVSYEQYF
j_gene: TRBJ2-7
v_gene: TRBV7-8
d_gene: TRBD2
abundance: few

CDR3nt: TGTGCCAGTAGTATAGGAAATGATGGCTACACCTTC
CDR3aa: CASSIGNDGYTF
j_gene: TRBJ1-2
v_gene: TRBV19
d_gene: .
abundance: many

CDR3nt: TGTGCCAGCAGTCCGCTTCGGGACAGTTTTACCGGGGAGCTGTTTTTT
CDR3aa: CASSPLRDSFTGELFF
j_gene: TRBJ2-2
v_gene: TRBV12-3/TRBV12-4
d_gene: TRBD1
abundance: .

CDR3nt: TGTGCCAGCAGCTCCCGGGACGGGGCCTACGAGCAGTACTTC
CDR3aa: CASSSRDGAYEQYF
j_gene: TRBJ2-7
v_gene: TRBV11-3
d_gene: .
abundance: few